Ten or more counts support the clone carrying this TCR beta chain. The data are from a study of regulatory T cells in long-lasting Graves disease. Study-level information: Under 3 months of antithyroid drugs had been taken by newly diagnosed Graves' patients.

Investigators prepared the TCR beta libraries by applying iRepertoire HTBI primers and Arm-PCR of CDR3 regions. TCRdb independently ran MiXCR on the multiplex PCR reads; one entry per CDR3 protein. This sample yields 350,000 to 450,000 distinct CDR3 sequences, of which 15% are seen a single time; 16% belongs to the top ten. Time point specified: newly diagnosed GD, antithyroid drugs for less than 3 months. Scientists built the TCR library using RNA that was extracted from PBMCs. After removal of 0 bases from V and 7 bases from J, the junction contained 15 bases not matched to a gene. In germline, CDR1 is GTSNPN, CDR2 SVGIG (reference sequence). There are 17 residues in the CDR3. The sample was also linked to a second study, of T cells in Graves' hyperthyroidism and ophthalmopathy. In that study: Hyperthyroidism was newly diagnosed in patients aged 18 to 65 (duration under 2 months).

The receptor was derived from a woman aged 25 to 39 with Graves disease. Sequencing was performed on peripheral blood mononuclear cells (PBMCs), taken at new diagnosis, from a patient treated with antithyroid drugs. This chain connects TRBV30 to TRBJ2-1, with 7 bases lining up with TRBD2. CDR3 nucleotide sequence: TGTGCCTGGAGTGTTCGTGAGACTAGCCGGGGAAGAAATGAGCAGTTCTTC. It codes for CAWSVRETSRGRNEQFF.